The table lists the clone carrying this TCR beta chain with a few counts. Antigen unknown. This record comes from a study of cytomegalovirus exposure and HLA in healthy donors. Study context: The approximately 120 validation repertoires, a later analysis reported, used the same platform as the approximately 670 repertoires from the first cohort. General study points: There were some public TCRs occurring in many donors, but most TCR sequences were rare.

The CDR3 is made up of 14 amino acids. V lost 2 bases to trimming and J lost 4 bases, with 12 bases between them. CDR1 is SGHRS, CDR2 YFSETQ, per germline. This table comes from immunoSEQ multiplex PCR, and its TCRdb copy is limited to in-frame clones, with some not included. The table shows around 180,000 clones, with roughly 82% occurring only once. The chain is built from TRBV5-1 and TRBJ1-2; maybe TRBD1 (6 bases). The clonotype comes from a woman between 18 and 30 years old in good health and CMV-seronegative. The sample taken for sequencing was PBMCs. CDR3 sequence reads: CASSLMTGGYGYTF. In nucleotides, the CDR3 is TGCGCCAGCAGCTTAATGACAGGCGGCTATGGCTACACCTTC.